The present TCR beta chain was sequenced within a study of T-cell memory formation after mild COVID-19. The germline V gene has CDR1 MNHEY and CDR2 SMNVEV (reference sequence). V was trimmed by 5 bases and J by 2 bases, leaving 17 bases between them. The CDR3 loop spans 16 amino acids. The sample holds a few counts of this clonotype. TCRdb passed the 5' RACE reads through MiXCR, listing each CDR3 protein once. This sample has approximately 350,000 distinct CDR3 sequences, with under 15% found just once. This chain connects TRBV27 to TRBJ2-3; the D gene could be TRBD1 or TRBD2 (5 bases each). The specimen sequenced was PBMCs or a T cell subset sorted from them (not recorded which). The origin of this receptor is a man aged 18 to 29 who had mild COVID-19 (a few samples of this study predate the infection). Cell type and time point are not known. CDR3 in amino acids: CASSTSGRKITDTQYF. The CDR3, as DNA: TGTGCCAGCAGTACATCGGGACGGAAGATCACAGATACGCAGTATTTT.